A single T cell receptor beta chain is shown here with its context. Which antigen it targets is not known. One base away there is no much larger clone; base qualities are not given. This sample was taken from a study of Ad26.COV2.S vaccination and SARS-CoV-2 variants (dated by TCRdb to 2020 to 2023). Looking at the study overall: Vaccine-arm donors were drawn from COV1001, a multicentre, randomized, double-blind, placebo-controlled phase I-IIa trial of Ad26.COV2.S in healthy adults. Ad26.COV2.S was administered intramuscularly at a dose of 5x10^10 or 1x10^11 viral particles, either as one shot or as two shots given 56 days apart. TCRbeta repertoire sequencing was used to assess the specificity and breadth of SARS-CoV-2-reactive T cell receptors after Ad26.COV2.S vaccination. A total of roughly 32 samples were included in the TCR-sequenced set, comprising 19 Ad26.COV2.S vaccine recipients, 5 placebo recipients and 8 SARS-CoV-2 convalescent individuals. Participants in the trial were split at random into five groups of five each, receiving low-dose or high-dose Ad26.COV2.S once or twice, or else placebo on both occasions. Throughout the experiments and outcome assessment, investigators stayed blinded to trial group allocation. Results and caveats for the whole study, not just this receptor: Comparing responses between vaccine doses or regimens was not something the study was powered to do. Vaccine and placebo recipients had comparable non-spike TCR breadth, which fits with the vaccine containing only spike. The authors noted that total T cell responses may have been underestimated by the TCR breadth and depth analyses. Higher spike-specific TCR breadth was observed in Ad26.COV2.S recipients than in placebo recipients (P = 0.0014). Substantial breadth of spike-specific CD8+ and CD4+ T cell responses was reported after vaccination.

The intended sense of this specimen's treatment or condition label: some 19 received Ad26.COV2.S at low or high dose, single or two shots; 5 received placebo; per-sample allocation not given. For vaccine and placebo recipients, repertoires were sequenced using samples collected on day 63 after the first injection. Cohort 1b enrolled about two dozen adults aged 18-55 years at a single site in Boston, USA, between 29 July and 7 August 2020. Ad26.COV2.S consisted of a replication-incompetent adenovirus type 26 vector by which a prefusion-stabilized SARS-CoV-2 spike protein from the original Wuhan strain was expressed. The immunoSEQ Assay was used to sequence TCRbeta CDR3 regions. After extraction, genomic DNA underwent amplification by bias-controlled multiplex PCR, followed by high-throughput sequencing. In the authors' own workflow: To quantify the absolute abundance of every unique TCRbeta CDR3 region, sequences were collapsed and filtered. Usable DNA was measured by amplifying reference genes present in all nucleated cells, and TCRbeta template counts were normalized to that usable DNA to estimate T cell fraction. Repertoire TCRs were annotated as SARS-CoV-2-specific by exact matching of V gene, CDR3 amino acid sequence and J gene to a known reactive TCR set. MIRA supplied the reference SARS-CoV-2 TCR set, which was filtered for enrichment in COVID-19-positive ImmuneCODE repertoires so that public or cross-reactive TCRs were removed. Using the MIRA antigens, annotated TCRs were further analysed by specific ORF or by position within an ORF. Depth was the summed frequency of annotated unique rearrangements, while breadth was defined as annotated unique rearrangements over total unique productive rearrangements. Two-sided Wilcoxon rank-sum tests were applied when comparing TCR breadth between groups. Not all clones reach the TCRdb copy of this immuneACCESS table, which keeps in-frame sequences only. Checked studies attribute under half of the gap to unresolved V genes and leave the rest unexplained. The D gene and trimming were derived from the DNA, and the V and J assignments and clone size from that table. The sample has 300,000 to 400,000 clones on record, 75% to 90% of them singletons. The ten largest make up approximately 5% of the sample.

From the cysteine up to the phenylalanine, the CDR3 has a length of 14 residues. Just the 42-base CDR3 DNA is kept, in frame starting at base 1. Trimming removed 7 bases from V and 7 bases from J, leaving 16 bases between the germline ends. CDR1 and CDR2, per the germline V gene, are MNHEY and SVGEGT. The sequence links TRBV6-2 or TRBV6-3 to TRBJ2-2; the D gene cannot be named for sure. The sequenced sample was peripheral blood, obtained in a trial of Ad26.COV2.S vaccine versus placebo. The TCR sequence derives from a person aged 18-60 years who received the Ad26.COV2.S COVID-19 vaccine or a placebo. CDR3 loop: CASTPPGRYGELFF. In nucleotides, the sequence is TGTGCCAGCACCCCCCCCGGGCGATACGGGGAGCTGTTTTTT.